This passage covers 26 T cell receptor beta chains from one sample sequenced in a study of neoadjuvant nivolumab and ipilimumab in lung cancer. Assay used: immunoSEQ multiplex PCR; TCRdb lists only in-frame clones, some missing. The sample has tens of thousands of clones; about 88% are singletons. The source material was peripheral blood, sampled before neoadjuvant nivolumab, alone or with ipilimumab. The source is an adult with non-small cell lung cancer.

The gene calls are TRBV7-2 and TRBJ2-5; 7 positions agree with TRBD2. Germline V gives CDR1 SGHTA, CDR2 FQGNSA. Unmatched junction bases numbered 5, after V lost 5 bases and J lost 2 bases. The CDR3 spans 14 residues. CDR3: CASSNPAGQETQYF. CDR3 nucleotides: TGTGCCAGCAGCAATCCAGCGGGGCAAGAGACCCAGTACTTC.

CDR3 in DNA: TGTGCCAGCAGTTACTCGAACGACTTCGTTTACGAGCAGTACTTC. Its protein is CASSYSNDFVYEQYF. The chain recombines TRBV6-5 with TRBJ2-7; D not certain. The CDR3 sequence is 15 residues long. Germline V CDR1 and CDR2: MNHEY, SVGAGI. The V and J ends lost 0 bases and 4 bases respectively, with 13 bases between them.

The chain is built from TRBV28 and TRBJ1-3; tentative D call: TRBD1 (5 bases). The CDR3 is 14 amino acids. Germline CDR1 MDHEN, CDR2 SYDVKM. V lost 7 bases to trimming and J lost 3 bases, with 13 bases between them. The CDR3 sequence is CASTLPGHGNTIYF. The CDR3 DNA reads as TGTGCCAGCACCCTCCCAGGGCATGGAAACACCATATATTTT. Full variable domain (rest looked up from reference TRBV28 and TRBJ1-3): DVKVTQSSRYLVKRTGEKVFLECVQDMDHENMFWYRQDPGLGLRLIYFSYDVKMKEKGDIPEGYSVSREKKERFSLILESASTNQTSMYLCASTLPGHGNTIYFGEGSWLTVV.

This chain joins TRBV7-9 and TRBJ1-1; TRBD1 agrees at 7 bases. Trimming cost V 5 bases and J 0 bases; bases outside gene matches: 3. The germline CDR1 and CDR2 sequences are SEHNR and FQNEAQ (reference sequence). CDR3 length: 14 residues. The chain's CDR3 is CASSLTGMNTEAFF. CDR3 bases: TGTGCCAGCAGCCTGACAGGGATGAACACTGAAGCTTTCTTT.

The chain recombines TRBV7-2 with TRBJ2-5; TRBD2 matches 9 bases. V lost 5 bases, J lost 5 bases, and 15 bases stayed unmatched. Germline loops: CDR1 SGHTA, CDR2 FQGNSA. This CDR3 contains 17 residues. The CDR3 coding sequence is TGTGCCAGCAGCCCATGGATGGGCGGGAGGGCCGGGGAGACCCAGTACTTC. It translates to CASSPWMGGRAGETQYF.

The chain links TRBV13 to TRBJ1-5; D unclear. The germline CDR1 and CDR2 sequences are PRHDT and FYEKMQ (reference sequence). CDR3 length: 13 residues. Trimming removed 5 bases at V and 3 bases at J, with 8 bases between. The CDR3: CASSGRPNQPQHF. For the CDR3, the DNA is TGTGCCAGCAGCGGACGTCCCAATCAGCCCCAGCATTTT.

V is TRBV28 and J is TRBJ2-7, with D possibly matching TRBD2 (6 bases). Trimming left V 4 bases short and J 0 bases short, with 10 bases between. This CDR3 spans 14 amino acids. CDR1 and CDR2 (germline): MDHEN, SYDVKM. DNA for the CDR3: TGTGCCAGCAGTTCCGGACTACGCTCCTACGAGCAGTACTTC. Protein product: CASSSGLRSYEQYF.

The chain is built from TRBV7-8 and TRBJ2-3; 10 nucleotides agree with TRBD2. Germline loops: CDR1 SGHVS, CDR2 FQNEAQ. The CDR3 sequence is 15 residues long. V lost 3 bases and J lost 6; bases outside the gene matches: 6. The CDR3 here is CASSFSTSGKDTQYF. CDR3 bases: TGTGCCAGCAGCTTTTCCACTAGCGGGAAGGATACGCAGTATTTT.

This clone was detected only once. The CDR3 DNA reads TGCGCCAGCAGCTTGATTGCAGAACAAGAGACCCAGTACTTC. This translates into CASSLIAEQETQYF. The chain carries TRBV5-1 and TRBJ2-5, with no clear D. The germline V gene has CDR1 SGHRS and CDR2 YFSETQ. The germline V and J ends were trimmed by 1 base and 2 bases, with 9 bases remaining between them. The CDR3 covers 14 residues. The complete variable domain, with remaining parts taken from reference TRBV5-1 and TRBJ2-5, reads KAGVTQTPRYLIKTRGQQVTLSCSPISGHRSVSWYQQTPGQGLQFLFEYFSETQRNKGNFPGRFSGRQFSNSRSEMNVSTLELGDSALYLCASSLIAEQETQYFGPGTRLLVL.

This chain uses TRBV4-1 with TRBJ2-1; D remains ambiguous. Germline values: CDR1 MGHRA, CDR2 YSYEKL. Trimming cost V 4 bases and J 0 bases, with 16 bases left between them. This CDR3 has 17 amino acids. The CDR3 DNA follows: TGCGCCAGCAGCCTTAGTGGGATCCCTAGCTCCTACAATGAGCAGTTCTTC. Amino acid sequence: CASSLSGIPSSYNEQFF.

The chain employs TRBV27 and TRBJ1-5; 10 nucleotides agree with TRBD1. CDR3 size: 14 residues. V shed 3 bases, J shed 6 bases, and the junction held 2 bases outside the gene matches. Per germline, CDR1 MNHEY and CDR2 SMNVEV (reference sequence). For the CDR3, the DNA is TGTGCCAGCAGTTTGGGACAGGGGTTTCAGCCCCAGCATTTT. Protein sequence: CASSLGQGFQPQHF.

This sequence joins TRBV18 and TRBJ1-1; 11 bases agree with TRBD1. The V and J ends lost 2 bases and 3 bases, in that order; junction bases with no gene match: 8. The CDR3 extends over 17 amino acids. The germline gives CDR1 KGHSH, CDR2 LQKENI. The CDR3 loop is CASSPGDRGIRDTEAFF. CDR3 bases: TGTGCCAGCTCACCAGGGGACAGGGGGATTCGGGACACTGAAGCTTTCTTT. The full variable domain, completed using reference TRBV18 and TRBJ1-1, is NAGVMQNPRHLVRRRGQEARLRCSPMKGHSHVYWYRQLPEEGLKFMVYLQKENIIDESGMPKERFSAEFPKEGPSILRIQQVVRGDSAAYFCASSPGDRGIRDTEAFFGQGTRLTVV.

The chain joins TRBV2 to TRBJ2-3; 7 bases map to TRBD1. The CDR3 totals 15 residues. Germline CDR1 SNHLY, CDR2 FYNNEI. V dropped 9 bases and J dropped 0; count of bases not matched to a gene: 9. The CDR3 sequence: CARTSTGISTDTQYF. Written as DNA, the CDR3 is TGTGCCAGGACCTCGACAGGGATTAGCACAGATACGCAGTATTTT.

This clone was detected a few times. The chain carries TRBV6-5 and TRBJ2-4; 11 bases are a match to TRBD1. Germline values: CDR1 MNHEY, CDR2 SVGAGI. Trimming removed 6 bases from V and 9 bases from J; junction bases left unmatched: 10. This CDR3 is built from 15 residues. The CDR3 reads CASRPRTGGAGIQYF. The CDR3 nucleotides read TGTGCCAGCAGACCCCGGACAGGGGGCGCAGGCATTCAGTACTTC.

J is TRBJ2-7 and V is TRBV2; 7 bases map to TRBD1. Germline V gene sequence: CDR1 SNHLY, CDR2 FYNNEI. CDR3 length equals 12 residues. The ends lost 8 bases at V and 6 bases at J; junction bases unmatched: 7. Here the CDR3 DNA reads TGTGCCAGCCAGACAGGGATGTCCGAGCAGTACTTC. This translates into CASQTGMSEQYF. The whole variable domain, remainder taken from reference TRBV2 and TRBJ2-7, is EPEVTQTPSHQVTQMGQEVILRCVPISNHLYFYWYRQILGQKVEFLVSFYNNEISEKSEIFDDQFSVERPDGSNFTLKIRSTKLEDSAMYFCASQTGMSEQYFGPGTRLTVT.

This chain connects TRBV13 to TRBJ1-2; possibly TRBD1 for D (5 bases). Trimming removed 7 bases from V and 2 bases from J, with 14 bases in between. The germline CDR1 and CDR2 sequences are PRHDT and FYEKMQ (reference sequence). The CDR3 extends over 14 amino acids. The CDR3 nucleotides are TGTGCCAGCAACCTCGGGGGGAGCAACTATGGCTACACCTTC. Translation: CASNLGGSNYGYTF.

The chain couples TRBV30 to TRBJ2-2, with D tentatively TRBD1 or TRBD2 (5 bases each). The CDR3 is 13 residues long. Germline V CDR1 and CDR2: GTSNPN, SVGIG (reference sequence). Trimming stripped 5 bases from V and 8 bases from J, with 15 bases between. The CDR3, as DNA: TGTGCCTGGCACCTGATGGGGGTTGGGGAGCTGTTTTTT. Its protein product is CAWHLMGVGELFF.

V gene TRBV30 combines with J gene TRBJ2-5, with 8 bases fitting TRBD2. The ends lost 2 bases at V and 4 bases at J; junction bases unmatched: 9. Germline CDR1 and CDR2: GTSNPN and SVGIG (reference sequence). The CDR3 is 15 residues long. CDR3 amino acids: CAWSLGSGSGETQYF. The DNA of the CDR3 is TGTGCCTGGAGTCTGGGGAGCGGGAGTGGAGAGACCCAGTACTTC. Using reference TRBV30 and TRBJ2-5 for the parts outside the CDR3, the full variable domain is SQTIHQWPATLVQPVGSPLSLECTVEGTSNPNLYWYRQAAGRGLQLLFYSVGIGQISSEVPQNLSASRPQDRQFILSSKKLLLSDSGFYLCAWSLGSGSGETQYFGPGTRLLVL.

CDR3 in amino acids: CASSLGTGGGSTDTQYF. The CDR3 DNA follows: TGTGCCAGCAGCTTGGGAACTGGAGGTGGGAGCACAGATACGCAGTATTTT. The chain combines TRBV5-8 with TRBJ2-3, with D tentatively TRBD2 (5 bases). The CDR3 is 17 amino acids. V dropped 0 bases and J dropped 0 bases, with 14 bases sitting between them. The germline V gene has CDR1 SGHTS and CDR2 YDEGEE.

The chain employs TRBV28 and TRBJ2-7, with a weak D call TRBD2 (7 bases). Trimming pared 6 bases from V and 6 bases from J, leaving 15 bases between. CDR3 length: 13 amino acids. Per germline, CDR1 MDHEN and CDR2 SYDVKM. The CDR3 spells CASRRGPRAEQYF. The CDR3 bases are TGTGCCAGCAGGCGGGGGCCCCGCGCCGAGCAGTACTTC.

For the CDR3, the DNA is TGTGCCAGCAGTGACTTCCAAATTGTCTCCTACGAGCAGTACTTC. Protein product: CASSDFQIVSYEQYF. The chain employs TRBV2 and TRBJ2-7; no clear D. The germline CDR1 and CDR2 sequences are SNHLY and FYNNEI. Deletions cut 3 bases from V and 0 bases from J, with 12 bases between. The length of the CDR3 is 15 residues.

This rearrangement joins TRBV18 to TRBJ2-3, with 9 bases lining up with TRBD2. Germline CDR1 and CDR2: KGHSH and LQKENI. The CDR3 has 16 residues. Trimming at V came to 5 bases and at J to 0 bases, leaving 6 bases not matched to a gene. The CDR3 DNA sequence: TGTGCCAGCTCAACCGGGACTAGCAGAAGCACAGATACGCAGTATTTT. Protein sequence: CASSTGTSRSTDTQYF.

This chain links TRBV18 with TRBJ2-7; TRBD2 aligns across 9 bases. V lost 4 bases and J lost 2; bases outside the gene matches: 6. CDR3 length: 15 residues. Germline CDR1 and CDR2: KGHSH and LQKENI. Here the CDR3 reads CASSLMREGTYEQYF. CDR3 sequence (DNA): TGTGCCAGCTCACTCATGCGGGAGGGGACCTACGAGCAGTACTTC. The full variable domain, completed using reference TRBV18 and TRBJ2-7, is NAGVMQNPRHLVRRRGQEARLRCSPMKGHSHVYWYRQLPEEGLKFMVYLQKENIIDESGMPKERFSAEFPKEGPSILRIQQVVRGDSAAYFCASSLMREGTYEQYFGPGTRLTVT.

The CDR3 coding sequence is TGCGCCAGCAGTGAGTCACAGGCCCAAAACATTCAGTACTTC. Its protein product is CASSESQAQNIQYF. The chain is built from TRBV10-1 and TRBJ2-4; tentatively, D is TRBD1 (5 bases). V dropped 0 bases and J dropped 5 bases, with 8 bases sitting between them. Germline V CDR1 and CDR2: WNHNN, SYGVQD (reference sequence). This CDR3 is built from 14 residues.

The J gene is TRBJ1-5, the V gene TRBV28; 8 bases map to TRBD1. Germline CDR1 reads MDHEN; CDR2 reads SYDVKM. The CDR3 has 17 residues. Losses at the gene ends were 9 bases for V and 2 bases for J; bases not matched to a gene: 15. Here the CDR3 reads CASSGGQGAVGNQPQHF. CDR3 DNA: TGTGCCAGTTCCGGGGGGCAGGGGGCGGTTGGCAATCAGCCCCAGCATTTT.

The gene calls are TRBV29-1 and TRBJ2-2, with D possibly matching TRBD1 (5 bases). Germline-derived CDR1 and CDR2 are SQVTM and ANQGSEA. V shed 1 base and J shed 5 bases, with 11 bases lying between them. The CDR3 is 14 amino acids. DNA of the CDR3: TGCAGCGTTGAAGTGGGGCTGAGGACCGGGGAGCTGTTTTTT. This codes for CSVEVGLRTGELFF.